A selection of T cell receptor beta chains follows, all from one sample in a study of identical twins. Using its own MiXCR run on the 5' RACE reads, TCRdb lists one record per CDR3 protein. This sample has 500,000 or so distinct CDR3 sequences, with 13% to 15% found just once. This sample also belongs to another study, concerning yellow fever vaccine responses in identical twins.

The source material was CD4+ T cells sorted from blood. These receptor sequences come from a woman younger than 30 in good health. Each CDR3 is given with its conserved first and last residue. A D gene is named only where the DNA matches it firmly. The size entry is marked missing in some rows and otherwise reads once, few, many or a size class.

v_gene	j_gene	d_gene	len	abundance	CDR3aa	CDR3nt
TRBV2	TRBJ2-7	-	13	few	CASFQDRAYEQYF	TGTGCCAGCTTTCAGGACAGAGCCTACGAGCAGTACTTC
TRBV4-3	TRBJ2-3	TRBD2	17	-	CASSQDRTSGSTDTQYF	TGCGCCAGCAGCCAAGACCGGACTAGCGGGAGCACAGATACGCAGTATTTT
TRBV12-3/TRBV12-4	TRBJ2-1	-	16	few	CASSLRGGAGYNEQFF	TGTGCCAGCAGTTTAAGAGGGGGGGCCGGTTACAATGAGCAGTTCTTC
TRBV20-1	TRBJ2-1	TRBD2	16	few	CSASSGLAAAYNEQFF	TGCAGTGCTAGTTCGGGACTAGCGGCGGCCTACAATGAGCAGTTCTTC
TRBV12-3/TRBV12-4	TRBJ2-7	-	17	few	CASTTLRGQRDSYEQYF	TGTGCCAGCACCACGCTACGGGGGCAGAGAGATTCTTACGAGCAGTACTTC
TRBV6-2/TRBV6-3	TRBJ1-5	-	16	-	CASSYPTGASNQPQHF	TGTGCCAGCAGTTACCCGACGGGGGCAAGCAATCAGCCCCAGCATTTT
TRBV5-4	TRBJ2-7	TRBD2	15	-	CASSLQTSGGYEQYF	TGTGCCAGCAGCTTGCAAACTAGCGGGGGCTACGAGCAGTACTTC
TRBV11-1	TRBJ2-5	-	18	-	CASSVGAVGNWYQETQYF	TGTGCCAGCAGCGTGGGGGCAGTGGGGAACTGGTACCAAGAGACCCAGTACTTC
TRBV6-5	TRBJ1-5	TRBD1	14	-	CASSTTGGNQPQHF	TGTGCCAGCAGTACTACAGGGGGAAATCAGCCCCAGCATTTT
TRBV7-2	TRBJ2-3	TRBD2	16	-	CASSSRLAAQVDTQYF	TGTGCCAGCAGCTCACGACTAGCGGCACAAGTAGATACGCAGTATTTT